This entry lists 24 T cell receptor beta chains sequenced from one sample in a study of cytomegalovirus exposure and HLA in healthy donors. The PCR had 60 Vbeta and 13 Jbeta primers. The table came from immunoSEQ multiplex PCR; TCRdb's copy has only in-frame clones and leaves some out. The sample shows about 76,000 clones, more than 55% of them seen only once. Sequenced: PBMCs. Source of these receptors: a man in his 60s in good health and CMV-seropositive.

The V and J genes are TRBV6-6 and TRBJ2-2; 10 bases fit TRBD2. V trimming: 6 bases; J trimming: 7 bases; junction bases outside the gene matches: 5. Germline CDR1 and CDR2: MNHNY and SVGAGI (reference sequence). The length of the CDR3 is 14 residues. CDR3 amino acids: CASSPSGSSGELFF. As DNA, the CDR3 is TGTGCCAGCAGCCCTAGCGGGAGTAGCGGGGAGCTGTTTTTT.

CDR3 loop: CSVEARKGADTQYF. CDR3 nucleotides: TGCAGCGTTGAAGCGAGGAAGGGGGCGGATACGCAGTATTTT. The chain is built from TRBV29-1 and TRBJ2-3, with 7 positions matching TRBD1. CDR3 length: 14 residues. With 1 base clipped from V and 6 bases from J, the junction kept 7 bases outside the gene matches. Germline V CDR1 and CDR2: SQVTM, ANQGSEA.

This clone appeared a few times. The chain has TRBV27 and TRBJ1-1, with 12 bases lining up with TRBD1. Germline V gives CDR1 MNHEY, CDR2 SMNVEV (reference sequence). CDR3 size: 16 residues. The junction had 8 bases not matched to a gene; V was cut back by 5 bases and J by 4 bases. The CDR3 coding sequence is TGTGCCAGCAGTCCTGGGACAGGGGGCCTGTCCACTGAAGCTTTCTTT. This sequence encodes CASSPGTGGLSTEAFF.

This clone has more than one count but fewer than ten. The rearrangement uses TRBV7-8 and TRBJ1-2; D gene uncertain. This CDR3 is built from 15 residues. Trimming left V 3 bases short and J 4 bases short, with 15 bases between. Germline loops: CDR1 SGHVS, CDR2 FQNEAQ. This CDR3 is CASSLSPPLVYGYTF. The CDR3 bases are TGTGCCAGCAGCTTGAGCCCTCCCCTTGTCTATGGCTACACCTTC.

This chain links TRBV6-5 with TRBJ1-1; 8 nucleotides align to TRBD1. Per germline, CDR1 MNHEY and CDR2 SVGAGI. Trimming removed 6 bases from V and 3 bases from J; junction bases left unmatched: 3. CDR3 length: 13 residues. CDR3 in amino acids: CASSPGGHTEAFF. In nucleotides, the CDR3 is TGTGCCAGCAGCCCAGGGGGCCACACTGAAGCTTTCTTT.

The CDR3: CATQLSGPYEQYF. CDR3 coding DNA: TGCGCCACCCAACTTTCAGGGCCCTACGAGCAGTACTTC. This sequence joins TRBV5-1 and TRBJ2-7; D perhaps matches TRBD1 (5 bases). Trimming took off 9 bases at V and 2 bases at J, with 15 bases between the two ends. The CDR3 spans 13 residues. From germline, CDR1 is SGHRS and CDR2 YFSETQ.

This clone was counted between two and nine times. The rearrangement joins TRBV11-3 to TRBJ1-2, with D possibly being TRBD1 (6 bases). The CDR3 runs to 13 residues. V gave up 3 bases and J gave up 4 bases, with 9 bases separating them. The germline V gene has CDR1 SGHNT and CDR2 YENEEA. The CDR3 here is CASSLTGGYGYTF. The CDR3, as DNA: TGTGCCAGCAGCTTGACAGGTGGCTATGGCTACACCTTC.

This rearrangement joins TRBV4-1 to TRBJ1-1; 7 nucleotides align to TRBD1. J lost 0 bases, V lost 4 bases, and 5 bases had no gene match. The CDR3 is made up of 15 amino acids. In germline, CDR1 is MGHRA, CDR2 YSYEKL. CDR3 nucleotides: TGCGCCAGCAGCCCCGTGACAGGGCTGAACACTGAAGCTTTCTTT. Translating gives CASSPVTGLNTEAFF.

J is TRBJ2-5 and V is TRBV11-3; weak D call: TRBD1 (5 bases). In germline, CDR1 is SGHNT, CDR2 YENEEA. The V and J ends lost 0 bases and 2 bases respectively, with 19 bases between them. The CDR3 is made up of 18 amino acids. In nucleotides, the CDR3 is TGTGCCAGCAGCTTAGATGCGCGGACAATTTATATACAAGAGACCCAGTACTTC. Translating gives CASSLDARTIYIQETQYF.

This chain joins TRBV30 and TRBJ1-6; TRBD1 matches at 10 bases. The germline CDR1 and CDR2 sequences are GTSNPN and SVGIG (reference sequence). With V trimmed by 0 bases and J by 10 bases, 6 bases remained unmatched. This CDR3 region has 15 residues. The CDR3 DNA reads TGTGCCTGGAGTGTACCGGACAGGGGGGACTCACCCCTCCACTTT. Protein: CAWSVPDRGDSPLHF.

The chain carries TRBV5-1 and TRBJ2-7; 11 bases line up with TRBD2. The CDR3 is 14 residues long. Germline lookup yields CDR1 SGHRS and CDR2 YFSETQ. The V gene end was trimmed by 10 bases and the J gene end by 3 bases; junction bases not matched to a gene: 9. The CDR3 region has the DNA TGCGCCCCCAGTGACGGGACTAGCGGCTACGAGCAGTACTTC. It encodes CAPSDGTSGYEQYF.

V usage is TRBV10-3 and J usage is TRBJ2-5, with TRBD1 identical over 7 bases. The junction had 6 bases not matched to a gene; V was cut back by 6 bases and J by 2 bases. This CDR3 is built from 14 residues. In germline, CDR1 is ENHRY, CDR2 SYGVKD. The CDR3 coding sequence is TGTGCCATCAGCCCGGGACAGACTCAAGAGACCCAGTACTTC. This gives the protein CAISPGQTQETQYF.

The V gene is TRBV19, the J gene TRBJ2-5, with 8 nucleotides matching TRBD2. With V trimmed by 3 bases and J by 5 bases, 8 bases remained unmatched. Germline V lookup: CDR1 LNHDA, CDR2 SQIVND (reference sequence). The CDR3 loop spans 15 amino acids. The CDR3 coding sequence is TGTGCCAGTAGTATTGGCAGCGGGGGTGGGGAGACCCAGTACTTC. Translation gives CASSIGSGGGETQYF.

The V call is TRBV10-1, the J call TRBJ1-1, with TRBD1 as a possible D gene (5 bases). Germline CDR1 WNHNN, CDR2 SYGVQD (reference sequence). The CDR3 has 14 amino acids. The ends were cut back, 5 bases at V and 4 bases at J, with 14 bases in the middle. Here the CDR3 DNA reads TGCGCCAGCAGTCCCAGGGAAAGAGGCACTGAAGCTTTCTTT. Its protein product is CASSPRERGTEAFF.

The genes are TRBV9 and TRBJ2-5; 7 positions match TRBD2. Trimming took 3 bases from V and 3 from J; bases not matched to a gene: 8. The CDR3 runs to 15 residues. Germline V gene lookup returns CDR1 SGDLS and CDR2 YYNGEE. CDR3 DNA sequence: TGTGCCAGCAGCGAGGTGGGGGACTATGAAGAGACCCAGTACTTC. Protein: CASSEVGDYEETQYF.

The chain uses TRBV7-8 and TRBJ1-1, with D unresolved. The CDR3 contains 14 residues. Germline CDR1 is SGHVS and CDR2 is FQNEAQ. V dropped 1 base and J dropped 0 bases, with 6 bases sitting between them. The CDR3 nucleotides are TGTGCCAGCAGCTTAGGGGAGGTGAACACTGAAGCTTTCTTT. It codes for CASSLGEVNTEAFF.

The chain's CDR3 is CAWRAPLGTAYGYTF. CDR3 nucleotides: TGTGCCTGGAGAGCTCCTCTTGGGACAGCCTATGGCTACACCTTC. The chain has TRBV30 and TRBJ1-2; 7 bases fit TRBD1. The J segment lost 4 bases and the V segment lost 3 bases, leaving 11 bases of the junction unmatched. The CDR3 is 15 amino acids. The germline gives CDR1 GTSNPN, CDR2 SVGIG (reference sequence). Full variable domain (missing parts from reference TRBV30 and TRBJ1-2): SQTIHQWPATLVQPVGSPLSLECTVEGTSNPNLYWYRQAAGRGLQLLFYSVGIGQISSEVPQNLSASRPQDRQFILSSKKLLLSDSGFYLCAWRAPLGTAYGYTFGSGTRLTVV.

This clone was recorded only once. The chain employs TRBV11-2 and TRBJ2-3; no clear D. Germline loops: CDR1 SGHAT, CDR2 FQNNGV. Trimming shortened V by 5 bases and J by 0 bases, and 3 bases separated the two germline ends. The CDR3 has 12 residues. CDR3 sequence reads: CASSLSTDTQYF. The DNA of the CDR3 is TGTGCCAGCAGCCTTAGCACAGATACGCAGTATTTT.

V and J are TRBV7-3 and TRBJ2-1, with 10 nucleotides matching TRBD2. Trimming took 4 bases from V and 4 from J; bases not matched to a gene: 7. This CDR3 is built from 16 residues. Looked up from germline, CDR1 is SGHTA and CDR2 is FQGTGA. The CDR3 DNA is TGTGCCAGCAGCTCCGGAGCGGGAGGGGCATACAATGAGCAGTTCTTC. Its protein is CASSSGAGGAYNEQFF.

A single count supports this clone. The chain employs TRBV9 and TRBJ1-2; 8 positions match TRBD1. V was pared by 4 bases and J by 2 bases, with 4 bases of the junction left unmatched. CDR1 and CDR2 from the germline V gene are SGDLS and YYNGEE. This CDR3 comprises 14 residues. The CDR3 nucleotides are TGTGCCAGCAGCCCACAGGGGGGCAACTATGGCTACACCTTC. This translates into CASSPQGGNYGYTF.

The chain is built from TRBV7-9 and TRBJ1-1; tentative D call: TRBD1 (5 bases). The length of the CDR3 is 14 residues. V was clipped by 4 bases and J by 3 bases, with 12 bases between them. From germline, CDR1 is SEHNR and CDR2 FQNEAQ (reference sequence). CDR3 amino acids: CASSWALRDTEAFF. The CDR3 DNA is TGTGCCAGCAGCTGGGCCCTCAGGGACACTGAAGCTTTCTTT.

The chain uses TRBV6-1 and TRBJ2-7, with TRBD2 as a possible D gene (6 bases). V was clipped by 10 bases and J by 7 bases, with 23 bases between them. The CDR3 covers 14 residues. CDR1 is MNHNS, CDR2 SASEGT, per germline. The CDR3 DNA reads TGTGCCATTAGGCAAAAGGAGGGTTTGGAAGAGCAGTACTTC. Amino acid sequence: CAIRQKEGLEEQYF.

The V call is TRBV7-8, the J call TRBJ1-2, with TRBD1 matching 11 bases. The CDR3 runs 15 residues. J gave up 8 bases and V 5 bases, and 10 bases lay outside the gene matches. In germline, CDR1 is SGHVS, CDR2 FQNEAQ. CDR3 bases: TGTGCCAGCAGCCTAGAGGACAGGGGGCGCAGGGGCTACACCTTC. Translation gives CASSLEDRGRRGYTF.

V usage is TRBV2 and J usage is TRBJ2-7, with TRBD1 matching over 12 bases. V was clipped by 5 bases and J by 1 base; unmatched bases: 3. This CDR3 contains 15 residues. CDR1 and CDR2 from the germline V gene are SNHLY and FYNNEI. The CDR3 DNA reads as TGTGCCAGCAGTAGGGACAGGGGGCGATCCTACGAGCAGTACTTC. Translated: CASSRDRGRSYEQYF.